The 11 T cell receptor beta chains below were found in one sample sequenced in a study of monozygotic twins with inflammatory bowel disease. TCRdb re-called the 5' RACE reads, yielding one record per CDR3 amino acid sequence without DNA. The sample data list 350,000 to 400,000 distinct CDR3 sequences. Specimen: blood. These receptors all stem from a human donor with ulcerative colitis or Crohn's disease, or a healthy co-twin of an affected twin (not recorded which).

The genes are TRBV7-3 and TRBJ1-1; checking the TCRdb D call of TRBD1 is not possible without DNA. Germline V CDR1 and CDR2: SGHTA, FQGTGA. The CDR3 runs 13 residues. The CDR3 here is CASSPPLSSEAFF.

The J gene is TRBJ2-7, the V gene TRBV12-3 or TRBV12-4. CDR3 length equals 12 residues. CDR3 sequence reads: CASRLNYYEQYF.

The genes are TRBV5-1 and TRBJ1-6; the D gene TCRdb calls, TRBD1, cannot be checked with no DNA. The CDR3 contains 14 residues. Germline CDR1 SGHRS, CDR2 YFSETQ. CDR3 sequence: CASSGTGDNSPLHF.

The rearrangement uses TRBV5-1 and TRBJ2-5; the D call of TRBD2 rests on TCRdb alone, since no DNA is present to check it. The length of the CDR3 is 15 residues. Germline V gene lookup returns CDR1 SGHRS and CDR2 YFSETQ. The CDR3 protein is CASSLGLAGQETQYF. Using reference TRBV5-1 and TRBJ2-5 for the parts outside the CDR3, the full variable domain is KAGVTQTPRYLIKTRGQQVTLSCSPISGHRSVSWYQQTPGQGLQFLFEYFSETQRNKGNFPGRFSGRQFSNSRSEMNVSTLELGDSALYLCASSLGLAGQETQYFGPGTRLLVL.

The chain is built from TRBV19 and TRBJ1-2; TCRdb gives TRBD1 as the D gene, but with no DNA this cannot be confirmed. Germline values: CDR1 LNHDA, CDR2 SQIVND (reference sequence). CDR3 size: 16 residues. The CDR3 here is CASSIQAADPLYGYTF.

V usage is TRBV20-1 and J usage is TRBJ1-1. This CDR3 contains 13 residues. Germline V gene data show CDR1 as DFQATT and CDR2 as SNEGSKA (reference sequence). The CDR3 sequence: CSAKGRMNTEAFF.

The V call is TRBV4-3, the J call TRBJ1-6; TCRdb outputs TRBD1, but without DNA this stays unchecked. Germline CDR1 is LGHNA and CDR2 is YSLEER. The CDR3 is 16 amino acids. This chain's CDR3 is CASSPRDRGYNSPLHF.

V and J are TRBV4-1 and TRBJ2-2; the D gene TCRdb calls, TRBD1, cannot be checked with no DNA. Germline V gives CDR1 MGHRA, CDR2 YSYEKL. This CDR3 spans 14 amino acids. The CDR3 here is CASSQDGRPAELFF.

The J gene is TRBJ2-1, the V gene TRBV2; absent DNA, TCRdb's TRBD2 call cannot be checked. Germline V lookup: CDR1 SNHLY, CDR2 FYNNEI. This CDR3 contains 15 residues. The CDR3 here is CASSELAGATDEQFF.

The gene calls are TRBV28 and TRBJ2-2; there is no DNA to check the TCRdb D call of TRBD2. Germline CDR1 is MDHEN and CDR2 is SYDVKM. The CDR3 sequence is 16 residues long. The CDR3 loop is CASSFGGGQNTGELFF.

The rearrangement joins TRBV27 to TRBJ2-2; TCRdb's D call, TRBD1, is unchecked because there is no DNA. Germline V gives CDR1 MNHEY, CDR2 SMNVEV (reference sequence). The CDR3 consists of 16 residues. This CDR3 is CASSFPTGLVPGELFF.